This T cell receptor beta chain was identified in a study of glioma-infiltrating T cells. TCR alpha and beta CDR3 regions were amplified from RNA using iRepertoire nested multiplex PCR. MiXCR was run by TCRdb on the multiplex PCR reads, yielding one entry per CDR3 protein. The table records roughly 100,000 distinct CDR3 sequences, roughly 30% of them present only once. Broader study findings: Tissue and blood shared very few CDR3 sequences. Tissue-blood divergence was below expectation in non-neoplastic patients, above in gliomas.

V was shortened by 5 bases and J by 6 bases, with 15 bases between the two germline ends. The germline CDR1 and CDR2 sequences are SGHTA and FQGTGA. This CDR3 spans 14 amino acids. This clonotype was counted at least ten times. Its antigen is not identified. The chain is built from TRBV7-3 and TRBJ2-3; unclear D gene. The specimen was glioma tissue, nonneoplastic brain tissue, or PBMCs (not recorded which). The receptor was isolated from a human donor with low-grade glioma or glioblastoma, undergoing nonglioma brain surgery, or in good health (not recorded which). This CDR3 reads CASSPTSQRDTQYF. CDR3 DNA: TGTGCCAGCAGCCCAACCTCTCAGCGCGATACGCAGTATTTT.